The 19 T cell receptor beta chains below were found in one sample sequenced in a study of identical twins. TCRdb re-called the 5' RACE reads through MiXCR, storing one row per CDR3 protein. The table lists around 250,000 distinct CDR3 sequences, around 8.8% of them singletons. The data also belong to a second study, concerning yellow fever vaccine responses in identical twins.

Sample: CD8+ T cells sorted from blood. These receptor sequences come from a woman aged 18-35 years in good health.

This clonotype was recorded many times. In nucleotides, the CDR3 is TGTGCCAGCCGTGCGATCAATGAGCAGTTCTTC. Encoded protein: CASRAINEQFF. The chain couples TRBV12-3 or TRBV12-4 to TRBJ2-1; D gene unclear. CDR3 length: 11 amino acids. V was trimmed by 8 bases and J by 6 bases, leaving 8 bases between them.

This clonotype was found many times. The gene calls are TRBV29-1 and TRBJ1-1; D may be TRBD1 (6 bases). Germline V gene lookup returns CDR1 SQVTM and CDR2 ANQGSEA. The CDR3 loop spans 17 amino acids. With 4 bases removed from V and 1 base from J, the gap between germline ends came to 22 bases. This chain's CDR3 is CSVVGVWGGQSNTEAFF. The CDR3 DNA follows: TGCAGCGTTGTCGGAGTATGGGGCGGACAGTCGAACACTGAAGCTTTCTTT.

This clonotype was seen more than once but under ten times. The chain couples TRBV5-1 to TRBJ2-2, with 9 bases matching TRBD1. V lost 2 bases, J lost 5 bases, and 10 bases stayed unmatched. The CDR3 length is 17 residues. Germline V gene data show CDR1 as SGHRS and CDR2 as YFSETQ. CDR3 bases: TGCGCCAGCAGCTTCCTACAGGGGGCACCGGGGACCGGGGAGCTGTTTTTT. Translation: CASSFLQGAPGTGELFF. Complete variable domain (other parts from reference TRBV5-1 and TRBJ2-2): KAGVTQTPRYLIKTRGQQVTLSCSPISGHRSVSWYQQTPGQGLQFLFEYFSETQRNKGNFPGRFSGRQFSNSRSEMNVSTLELGDSALYLCASSFLQGAPGTGELFFGEGSRLTVL.

This clonotype was seen ten or more times. The chain is built from TRBV27 and TRBJ2-3, with TRBD2 matching over 8 bases. Germline CDR1 reads MNHEY; CDR2 reads SMNVEV (reference sequence). The CDR3 contains 17 residues. The V and J ends lost 1 base and 0 bases, in that order; junction bases with no gene match: 6. Here the CDR3 DNA reads TGTGCCAGCAGTTTATATCCAGCGGGGGAGAGCACAGATACGCAGTATTTT. Protein: CASSLYPAGESTDTQYF.

The rearrangement links TRBV19 to TRBJ1-1; D gene ambiguous. The ends were cut back, 7 bases at V and 5 bases at J, with 14 bases in the middle. The CDR3 totals 13 residues. Germline CDR1 reads LNHDA; CDR2 reads SQIVND (reference sequence). The CDR3 region is CASTPWEGTEAFF. As DNA, the CDR3 is TGTGCCAGTACCCCATGGGAGGGAACTGAAGCTTTCTTT.

This clonotype was detected ten times or more. The chain combines TRBV14 with TRBJ2-7; tentatively, D is TRBD2 (6 bases). Per the germline V gene, CDR1 is SGHDN and CDR2 is FVKESK. The CDR3 has 16 residues. The V gene lost 4 bases and the J gene lost 0 bases, with 16 bases spanning the gap. The CDR3 DNA is TGTGCCAGCAGCCCCCGGGGAGGCCTTAGCTCCTACGAGCAGTACTTC. Translation: CASSPRGGLSSYEQYF.

This clonotype was counted a few times. The V gene is TRBV24-1, the J gene TRBJ2-7; D remains ambiguous. CDR3 length equals 13 residues. V shed 3 bases and J shed 7 bases, with 12 bases lying between them. Germline CDR1 KGHDR, CDR2 SFDVKD. The CDR3 loop is CATSDPFTEEQYF. CDR3 nucleotide sequence: TGTGCCACCAGTGATCCCTTTACCGAGGAGCAGTACTTC.

In its sample, this clonotype was seen a few times. This chain links TRBV7-9 with TRBJ2-3; D gene ambiguous. The CDR3 totals 14 residues. Germline lookup yields CDR1 SEHNR and CDR2 FQNEAQ (reference sequence). V lost 0 bases and J 3 bases, leaving 7 bases between the germline ends. CDR3: CASSLAGRTDTQYF. DNA for the CDR3: TGTGCCAGCAGCTTAGCAGGGCGGACAGATACGCAGTATTTT. The full variable domain, completed using reference TRBV7-9 and TRBJ2-3, is DTGVSQNPRHKITKRGQNVTFRCDPISEHNRLYWYRQTLGQGPEFLTYFQNEAQLEKSRLLSDRFSAERPKGSFSTLEIQRTEQGDSAMYLCASSLAGRTDTQYFGPGTRLTVL.

On this clonotype: Relative to the germline gene, one junction end is altered; a read error may explain this. The chain employs TRBV4-1 and TRBJ2-1; 11 bases line up with TRBD2. This CDR3 region has 15 residues. Germline V lookup: CDR1 MGHRA, CDR2 YSYEKL. In DNA form, the CDR3 reads TGCGCCAGCAGCCAAGTTGGTAGCGGGAGGGTCCCCCCATGCTTC. It codes for CASSQVGSGRVPPCF.

The chain uses TRBV2 and TRBJ2-7; 7 nucleotides align to TRBD2. Germline CDR1 reads SNHLY; CDR2 reads FYNNEI. The length of the CDR3 is 12 residues. Trimming at V came to 8 bases and at J to 7 bases, leaving 8 bases not matched to a gene. The DNA for the CDR3 is TGTGCCAGCCTATCCGGGGGGAAAGAGCAGTACTTC. This translates into CASLSGGKEQYF.

J is TRBJ2-7 and V is TRBV4-1; TRBD2 agrees at 10 bases. The CDR3 contains 16 residues. Germline assignment: CDR1 MGHRA and CDR2 YSYEKL. V shed 0 bases and J 2 bases; nucleotides not matched to a gene: 4. CDR3 sequence: CASSQEGLAGAYEQYF. As DNA, the CDR3 is TGCGCCAGCAGCCAAGAAGGGCTAGCGGGGGCCTACGAGCAGTACTTC.

This clonotype was seen a handful of times. This chain joins TRBV12-3 or TRBV12-4 and TRBJ1-1; no clear D gene. The length of the CDR3 is 12 residues. V was trimmed by 3 bases and J by 6 bases, leaving 8 bases between them. CDR3 region: CASSFSMAEAFF. CDR3 nucleotides: TGTGCCAGCAGTTTCTCGATGGCTGAAGCTTTCTTT.

Ten or more counts support this clonotype. This sequence joins TRBV14 and TRBJ2-2; 9 bases match TRBD1. V shed 6 bases and J 4 bases; nucleotides not matched to a gene: 0. The length of the CDR3 is 13 residues. CDR1 is SGHDN and CDR2 is FVKESK in the germline V gene. CDR3 protein: CASRDRGTGELFF. DNA for the CDR3: TGTGCCAGCAGGGACAGGGGCACCGGGGAGCTGTTTTTT.

The V and J genes are TRBV29-1 and TRBJ2-2, with D perhaps matching TRBD1 (6 bases). Germline-derived CDR1 and CDR2 are SQVTM and ANQGSEA. Trimming took off 7 bases at V and 6 bases at J, with 21 bases between the two ends. The CDR3 contains 15 residues. The CDR3 DNA follows: TGCAGCGCCAACCTACCGGGACACTCACCCGGGGAGCTGTTTTTT. This encodes CSANLPGHSPGELFF.

This clonotype showed up many times. The J gene is TRBJ2-1, the V gene TRBV5-1; unclear D gene. Germline CDR1 and CDR2: SGHRS and YFSETQ. V was shortened by 4 bases and J by 0 bases, with 8 bases between the two germline ends. This CDR3 has 14 amino acids. The CDR3 sequence is CASSRPGSYNEQFF. The CDR3 DNA reads as TGCGCCAGCAGCCGGCCGGGCTCCTACAATGAGCAGTTCTTC. The variable domain in full, completed from reference TRBV5-1 and TRBJ2-1, reads KAGVTQTPRYLIKTRGQQVTLSCSPISGHRSVSWYQQTPGQGLQFLFEYFSETQRNKGNFPGRFSGRQFSNSRSEMNVSTLELGDSALYLCASSRPGSYNEQFFGPGTRLTVL.

This clonotype was detected only a few times. This rearrangement joins TRBV12-3 or TRBV12-4 to TRBJ1-2, with 9 positions matching TRBD1. The CDR3 is 13 amino acids. The V and J ends lost 6 bases and 10 bases, in that order; junction bases with no gene match: 9. CDR3 sequence reads: CASSPGTGPYYTF. Here the CDR3 DNA reads TGTGCCAGCAGCCCCGGGACAGGGCCCTACTACACCTTC.

This clonotype was observed a handful of times. The chain has TRBV7-8 and TRBJ2-7, with TRBD1 matching over 7 bases. The V gene's germline CDR1 is SGHVS and CDR2 FQNEAQ. J lost 0 bases, V lost 1 base, and 6 bases had no gene match. The CDR3 totals 16 residues. The chain's CDR3 is CASSLGSTGVSYEQYF. CDR3 in DNA: TGTGCCAGCAGCTTAGGATCTACAGGGGTCTCCTACGAGCAGTACTTC.

Only a few counts were recorded for this clonotype. V gene TRBV20-1 combines with J gene TRBJ2-1; possibly TRBD2 for D (6 bases). Germline V gives CDR1 DFQATT, CDR2 SNEGSKA (reference sequence). The CDR3 runs 16 residues. V lost 0 bases, J lost 2 bases, and 14 bases lay in between. CDR3 region: CSARDVWGGAYNEQFF. The CDR3 DNA reads TGCAGTGCTAGAGATGTGTGGGGCGGGGCCTACAATGAGCAGTTCTTC.

The rearrangement links TRBV7-2 to TRBJ2-5, with D possibly matching TRBD2 (5 bases). V dropped 5 bases and J dropped 4 bases, with 17 bases sitting between them. The CDR3 extends over 15 amino acids. Germline V gene lookup returns CDR1 SGHTA and CDR2 FQGNSA. The CDR3 here is CASSLHPGSLETQYF. The CDR3 coding sequence is TGTGCCAGCAGCCTACACCCGGGGAGCTTAGAGACCCAGTACTTC.